The 27 T cell receptor beta chains given below trace back to one sample, sequenced in a study of blood T cell repertoires in COVID-19. Clones were read by immunoSEQ multiplex PCR, and TCRdb kept only the in-frame ones, dropping some. The profile shows roughly 49,000 clones, approximately 91% of them singletons. Specimen: peripheral blood. All receptors derive from a woman older than 75 with acute or convalescent COVID-19.

The chain recombines TRBV6-5 with TRBJ2-7, with a possible D match to TRBD2 (6 bases). V was pared by 7 bases and J by 3 bases, with 13 bases between. Germline V gene lookup returns CDR1 MNHEY and CDR2 SVGAGI. This CDR3 comprises 13 residues. The CDR3 DNA reads as TGTGCCAGCACTCGCGGGGACGGCTACGAGCAGTACTTC. Translating gives CASTRGDGYEQYF.

This clone was counted only a few times. This chain joins TRBV12-3 or TRBV12-4 and TRBJ1-3; D unresolved. The CDR3 spans 12 residues. Trimming cost V 6 bases and J 7 bases, with 10 bases left between them. CDR3 region: CASRAPGNTIYF. CDR3 sequence (DNA): TGTGCCAGCAGGGCCCCGGGGAACACCATATATTTT.

V and J are TRBV19 and TRBJ2-7; D remains ambiguous. Germline CDR1 LNHDA, CDR2 SQIVND (reference sequence). This CDR3 has 12 amino acids. Trimming shortened V by 5 bases and J by 5 bases, and 10 bases separated the two germline ends. The CDR3 spells CASSDSFDEQYF. The CDR3 DNA sequence: TGTGCCAGTAGTGATAGTTTCGACGAGCAGTACTTC.

This clone is a singleton in its sample. This rearrangement joins TRBV2 to TRBJ2-1; D remains unclear. The V end lost 6 bases, the J end lost 6 bases, and 15 bases lay between the germline ends. In germline, CDR1 is SNHLY, CDR2 FYNNEI. This CDR3 has 14 residues. The CDR3 DNA is TGTGCCAGCAGCGAGAGAAGATATATCAATGAGCAGTTCTTC. It translates to CASSERRYINEQFF.

CDR3 in amino acids: CASSSRDRGSELYGYTF. CDR3 sequence (DNA): TGTGCCAGCAGCTCGCGGGACAGGGGTTCGGAGCTCTATGGCTACACCTTC. The chain recombines TRBV9 with TRBJ1-2, with TRBD1 matching 10 bases. Per germline, CDR1 SGDLS and CDR2 YYNGEE. The CDR3 consists of 17 residues. The ends lost 4 bases at V and 4 bases at J; junction bases unmatched: 13.

This clone was seen a handful of times. This chain uses TRBV6-5 with TRBJ2-7; a possible D gene is TRBD2 (6 bases). V lost 8 bases and J lost 3, with 8 bases in between. The germline V gene has CDR1 MNHEY and CDR2 SVGAGI. This CDR3 is built from 11 residues. The CDR3: CASGRGYEQYF. The CDR3 region has the DNA TGTGCCAGCGGGCGGGGCTACGAGCAGTACTTC.

The chain carries TRBV3-1 (or the pseudogene TRBV3-2) and TRBJ2-7, with TRBD2 matching 8 bases. J was trimmed by 0 bases and V by 1 base; bases with no gene match: 2. The CDR3 loop spans 15 amino acids. Germline V gene lookup returns CDR1 LGHDT and CDR2 YNNKEL (reference sequence). The CDR3 loop is CASSQGSGSSYEQYF. The CDR3 DNA follows: TGTGCCAGCAGCCAAGGGAGCGGGAGCTCCTACGAGCAGTACTTC.

The chain links TRBV6-5 to TRBJ2-7; 8 bases align to TRBD1. The CDR3 spans 13 residues. From germline, CDR1 is MNHEY and CDR2 SVGAGI. Trimming cost V 6 bases and J 3 bases; bases outside gene matches: 4. The CDR3 loop is CASRHRGNYEQYF. The CDR3 nucleotides read TGTGCCAGCAGGCACAGGGGGAACTACGAGCAGTACTTC.

In this sample, this clone turned up a few times. The chain carries TRBV30 and TRBJ1-3; no reliable D call. Trimming removed 0 bases at V and 4 bases at J, with 4 bases between. The length of the CDR3 is 12 residues. Per the germline V gene, CDR1 is GTSNPN and CDR2 is SVGIG (reference sequence). The chain's CDR3 is CAWSVSGNTIYF. In DNA, the CDR3 is TGTGCCTGGAGTGTAAGCGGAAACACCATATATTTT.

The chain is built from TRBV6-5 and TRBJ2-7; 11 nucleotides match TRBD2. J was trimmed by 2 bases and V by 2 bases; bases with no gene match: 2. CDR3 length: 15 amino acids. Germline lookup yields CDR1 MNHEY and CDR2 SVGAGI. This CDR3 reads CASSYRGLAAYEQYF. The DNA for the CDR3 is TGTGCCAGCAGTTACCGGGGACTAGCGGCCTACGAGCAGTACTTC.

This chain connects TRBV4-2 to TRBJ1-2; D gene uncertain. V was cut by 1 base and J by 7 bases, with 10 bases left in between. The CDR3 is 13 amino acids. Germline V gene data show CDR1 as LGHNA and CDR2 as YNFKEQ. The DNA of the CDR3 is TGTGCCAGCAGCCAAGGGGCCCGAAGTGGCTACACCTTC. The encoded protein is CASSQGARSGYTF.

The table lists this clone with a count of one. The chain joins TRBV11-3 to TRBJ1-1, with D possibly matching TRBD1 (5 bases). The germline gives CDR1 SGHNT, CDR2 YENEEA. The V end lost 3 bases, the J end lost 4 bases, and 12 bases lay between the germline ends. The CDR3 consists of 14 residues. CDR3 loop: CASSFSGRGTEAFF. The CDR3 DNA reads as TGTGCCAGCAGCTTCTCCGGGAGGGGCACTGAAGCTTTCTTT.

V and J are TRBV27 and TRBJ2-1; D is perhaps TRBD2 (6 bases). Germline V gene sequence: CDR1 MNHEY, CDR2 SMNVEV (reference sequence). The CDR3 totals 15 residues. Trimming removed 2 bases at V and 4 bases at J, with 12 bases between. As DNA, the CDR3 is TGTGCCAGCAGTTTAGGGTTGGGACTTTACAATGAGCAGTTCTTC. This translates into CASSLGLGLYNEQFF.

The V gene is TRBV3-1 (or the pseudogene TRBV3-2), the J gene TRBJ2-3; no clear D. This CDR3 has 13 amino acids. Germline values: CDR1 LGHDT, CDR2 YNNKEL (reference sequence). Trimming stripped 1 base from V and 6 bases from J, with 8 bases between. This CDR3 reads CASSQGASDTQYF. CDR3 coding DNA: TGTGCCAGCAGCCAAGGAGCGTCTGATACGCAGTATTTT.

V usage is TRBV4-2 and J usage is TRBJ1-2; the D gene is possibly TRBD1 (5 bases). Trimming stripped 4 bases from V and 2 bases from J, with 8 bases between. The CDR3 loop spans 13 amino acids. Germline-derived CDR1 and CDR2 are LGHNA and YNFKEQ. Written as DNA, the CDR3 is TGTGCCAGCAGCCCAGGACAAAACTATGGCTACACCTTC. Its translation: CASSPGQNYGYTF.

This clone was found once. The V gene is TRBV12-5, the J gene TRBJ2-1; TRBD2 matches 16 bases. CDR3 length equals 22 residues. V trimming: 0 bases; J trimming: 0 bases; junction bases outside the gene matches: 11. CDR1 and CDR2 from the germline V gene are LGHNT and FRNRAP. The CDR3 region has the DNA TGTGCTAGTGGTTTGGTCCCCCTGGGACTAGCGGGAGGGCGCAACTCCTACAATGAGCAGTTCTTC. Protein sequence: CASGLVPLGLAGGRNSYNEQFF.

This chain uses TRBV6-1 with TRBJ2-1; D perhaps matches TRBD1 (5 bases). This CDR3 has 11 amino acids. V was pared by 0 bases and J by 16 bases, with 10 bases between. Germline V lookup: CDR1 MNHNS, CDR2 SASEGT. The CDR3 coding sequence is TGTGCCAGCAGTGAAGCAAGCAGGGAATTCTTC. It yields the protein CASSEASREFF.

This clone was recorded only once. This rearrangement joins TRBV5-1 to TRBJ1-2; 7 bases map to TRBD1. Germline V gives CDR1 SGHRS, CDR2 YFSETQ. The length of the CDR3 is 14 residues. The V gene end was trimmed by 6 bases and the J gene end by 4 bases; junction bases not matched to a gene: 9. CDR3 nucleotides: TGCGCCAGCAACCCCTTGACAGGGAGCTATGGCTACACCTTC. It codes for CASNPLTGSYGYTF.

CDR3 coding DNA: TGTGCCAGCTCATCTGGCGGAGAGAACACTGAAGCTTTCTTT. It yields the protein CASSSGGENTEAFF. V and J are TRBV18 and TRBJ1-1; D unclear. V shed 5 bases and J shed 1 base, with 11 bases lying between them. Looked up from germline, CDR1 is KGHSH and CDR2 is LQKENI. This CDR3 has 14 residues.

The CDR3 here is CAWSGGGSNYGYTF. The CDR3 nucleotides read TGTGCCTGGAGTGGTGGGGGGTCTAACTATGGCTACACCTTC. The chain carries TRBV30 and TRBJ1-2; weak D call: TRBD1 (5 bases). From germline, CDR1 is GTSNPN and CDR2 SVGIG (reference sequence). There are 14 residues in the CDR3. Deletions cut 1 base from V and 0 bases from J, with 9 bases between.

The count of this clone is one. The J gene is TRBJ2-6, the V gene TRBV2, with D perhaps TRBD2 (5 bases). V was trimmed by 5 bases and J by 0 bases, leaving 8 bases between them. The germline V gene has CDR1 SNHLY and CDR2 FYNNEI. CDR3 length: 15 amino acids. The CDR3 DNA follows: TGTGCCAGCAGTTACGGGGACTCTGGGGCCAACGTCCTGACTTTC. This codes for CASSYGDSGANVLTF.

The chain uses TRBV2 and TRBJ2-7, with 12 positions matching TRBD1. The V and J ends lost 6 bases and 5 bases, in that order; junction bases with no gene match: 2. Germline CDR1 and CDR2: SNHLY and FYNNEI. The CDR3 is made up of 13 amino acids. The CDR3 sequence is CASRGTGGNEQYF. The CDR3 DNA is TGTGCCAGCAGGGGGACAGGGGGCAACGAGCAGTACTTC.

The chain employs TRBV7-3 and TRBJ2-2, with D possibly being TRBD2 (6 bases). The CDR3 is 17 residues long. Germline CDR1 is SGHTA and CDR2 is FQGTGA. Trimming cost V 7 bases and J 4 bases, with 22 bases left between them. CDR3 nucleotide sequence: TGTGCCAGCACCCTGGGTCACTTGGGGAGGTCCACCGGGGAGCTGTTTTTT. Protein: CASTLGHLGRSTGELFF.

The chain uses TRBV6-2 or TRBV6-3 and TRBJ2-7; a weak D match, TRBD1 (6 bases). CDR3 length equals 14 residues. The V gene lost 5 bases and the J gene lost 2 bases, with 13 bases spanning the gap. In germline, CDR1 is MNHEY, CDR2 SVGEGT. The CDR3 DNA follows: TGTGCCAGCAGTAGACAGGCCCTAACCTACGAGCAGTACTTC. Protein sequence: CASSRQALTYEQYF.

By sample fraction, this clone is medium-sized. The V call is TRBV5-1, the J call TRBJ2-1, with D possibly TRBD2 on 5 matching bases. Germline CDR1 SGHRS, CDR2 YFSETQ. The CDR3 totals 12 residues. V was cut by 5 bases and J by 6 bases, with 9 bases left in between. The CDR3 nucleotides are TGCGCCAGCAGGGACTCGCTCAATGAGCAGTTCTTC. Encoded protein: CASRDSLNEQFF. Full variable domain (missing parts from reference TRBV5-1 and TRBJ2-1): KAGVTQTPRYLIKTRGQQVTLSCSPISGHRSVSWYQQTPGQGLQFLFEYFSETQRNKGNFPGRFSGRQFSNSRSEMNVSTLELGDSALYLCASRDSLNEQFFGPGTRLTVL.

The chain links TRBV2 to TRBJ2-5; 7 bases are a match to TRBD1. Germline lookup yields CDR1 SNHLY and CDR2 FYNNEI. V lost 6 bases, J lost 5 bases, and 15 bases stayed unmatched. The length of the CDR3 is 16 residues. The chain's CDR3 is CASSRTGSAQGETQYF. CDR3 in DNA: TGTGCCAGCAGCAGGACCGGGTCCGCACAGGGGGAGACCCAGTACTTC.

The J gene is TRBJ1-4, the V gene TRBV5-1, with D possibly being TRBD1 (5 bases). V was shortened by 5 bases and J by 0 bases, with 17 bases between the two germline ends. Germline V gene data show CDR1 as SGHRS and CDR2 as YFSETQ. This CDR3 has 17 amino acids. The CDR3 spells CASRVDSDSATNEKLFF. The CDR3 DNA sequence: TGCGCCAGCAGGGTAGACTCTGACAGTGCAACTAATGAAAAACTGTTTTTT.